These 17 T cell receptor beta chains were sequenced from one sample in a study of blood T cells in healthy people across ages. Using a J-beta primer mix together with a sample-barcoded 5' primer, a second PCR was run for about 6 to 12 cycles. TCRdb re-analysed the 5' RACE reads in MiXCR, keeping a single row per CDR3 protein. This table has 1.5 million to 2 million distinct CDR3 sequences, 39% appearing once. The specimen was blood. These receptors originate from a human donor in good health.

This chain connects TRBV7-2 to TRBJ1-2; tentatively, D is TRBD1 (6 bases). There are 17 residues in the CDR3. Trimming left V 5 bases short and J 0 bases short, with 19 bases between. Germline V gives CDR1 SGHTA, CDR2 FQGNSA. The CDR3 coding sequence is TGTGCCAGCAGCCCCGGGGGGACGGGGGCAACTAACTATGGCTACACCTTC. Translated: CASSPGGTGATNYGYTF. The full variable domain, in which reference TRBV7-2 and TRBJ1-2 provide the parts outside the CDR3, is GAGVSQSPSNKVTEKGKDVELRCDPISGHTALYWYRQSLGQGLEFLIYFQGNSAPDKSGLPSDRFSAERTGGSVSTLTIQRTQQEDSAVYLCASSPGGTGATNYGYTFGSGTRLTVV.

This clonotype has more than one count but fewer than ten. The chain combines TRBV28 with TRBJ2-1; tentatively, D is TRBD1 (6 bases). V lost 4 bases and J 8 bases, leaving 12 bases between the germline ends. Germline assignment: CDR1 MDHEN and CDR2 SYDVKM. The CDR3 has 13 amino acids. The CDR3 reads CASSSTGLDEQFF. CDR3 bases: TGTGCCAGCAGTTCAACAGGGTTGGATGAGCAGTTCTTC.

Written as DNA, the CDR3 is TGCGCCAGCAGCCAAGATCTGAGGCAGGCAAACACTGAAGCTTTCTTT. This encodes CASSQDLRQANTEAFF. The genes are TRBV4-3 and TRBJ1-1; D not certain. The length of the CDR3 is 16 residues. CDR1 and CDR2 from the germline V gene are LGHNA and YSLEER. Trimming removed 0 bases at V and 2 bases at J, with 13 bases between.

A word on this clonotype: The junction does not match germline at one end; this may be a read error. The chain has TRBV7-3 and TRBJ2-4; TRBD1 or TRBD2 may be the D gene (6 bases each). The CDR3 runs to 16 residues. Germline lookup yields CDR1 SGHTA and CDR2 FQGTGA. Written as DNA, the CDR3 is TGTGCCAGCAGCCCTGAGGGGGGCTTTGCCCAAAACGTTCAGTACTTC. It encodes CASSPEGGFAQNVQYF.

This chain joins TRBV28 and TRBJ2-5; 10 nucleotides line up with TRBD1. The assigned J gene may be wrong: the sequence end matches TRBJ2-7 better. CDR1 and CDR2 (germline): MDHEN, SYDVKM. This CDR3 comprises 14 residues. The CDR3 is CASSSTDRGNEQYF. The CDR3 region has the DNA TGTGCCAGCAGTTCTACGGACAGGGGGAACGAGCAGTACTTC.

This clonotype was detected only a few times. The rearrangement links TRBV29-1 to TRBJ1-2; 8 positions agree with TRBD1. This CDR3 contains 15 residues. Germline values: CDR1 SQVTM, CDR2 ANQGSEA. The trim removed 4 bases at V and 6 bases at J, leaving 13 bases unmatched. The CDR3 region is CSVAVIGQGANGYTF. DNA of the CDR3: TGCAGCGTTGCCGTGATAGGACAGGGTGCAAATGGCTACACCTTC.

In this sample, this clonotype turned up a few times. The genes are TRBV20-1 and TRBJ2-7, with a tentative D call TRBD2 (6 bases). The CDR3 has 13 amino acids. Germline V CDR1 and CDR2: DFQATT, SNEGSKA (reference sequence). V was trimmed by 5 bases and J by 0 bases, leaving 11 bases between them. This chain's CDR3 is CSARWGVSYEQYF. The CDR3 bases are TGCAGTGCTCGTTGGGGGGTCTCCTACGAGCAGTACTTC.

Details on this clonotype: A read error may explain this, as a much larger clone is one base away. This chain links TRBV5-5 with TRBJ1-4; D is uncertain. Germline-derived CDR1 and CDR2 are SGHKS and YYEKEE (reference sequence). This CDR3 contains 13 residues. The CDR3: CASSSSGSGKRFF. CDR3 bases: TGTGCCAGCAGCTCTTCCGGGAGTGGAAAACGGTTTTTT.

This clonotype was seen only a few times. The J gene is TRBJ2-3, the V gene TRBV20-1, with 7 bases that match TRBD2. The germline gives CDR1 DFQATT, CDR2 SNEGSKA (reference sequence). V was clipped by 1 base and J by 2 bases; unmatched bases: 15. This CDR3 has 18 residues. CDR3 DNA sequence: TGCAGTGCTAGAGCCCCCTGGCCGCCGGGGGGACCCACAGATACGCAGTATTTT. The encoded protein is CSARAPWPPGGPTDTQYF.

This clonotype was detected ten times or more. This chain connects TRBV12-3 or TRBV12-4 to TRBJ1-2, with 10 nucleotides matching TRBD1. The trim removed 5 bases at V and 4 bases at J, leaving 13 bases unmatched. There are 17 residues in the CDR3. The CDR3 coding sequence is TGTGCCAGCAGTCCCCTCGGCGGACAGGGGGAATCCTATGGCTACACCTTC. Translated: CASSPLGGQGESYGYTF.

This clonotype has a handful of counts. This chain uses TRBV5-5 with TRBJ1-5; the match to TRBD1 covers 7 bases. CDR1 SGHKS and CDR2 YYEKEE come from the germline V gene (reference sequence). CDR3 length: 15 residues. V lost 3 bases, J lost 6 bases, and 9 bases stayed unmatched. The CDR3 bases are TGTGCCAGCAGCTCGAACCCTAACAGGGGTCAGCCCCAGCATTTT. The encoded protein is CASSSNPNRGQPQHF.

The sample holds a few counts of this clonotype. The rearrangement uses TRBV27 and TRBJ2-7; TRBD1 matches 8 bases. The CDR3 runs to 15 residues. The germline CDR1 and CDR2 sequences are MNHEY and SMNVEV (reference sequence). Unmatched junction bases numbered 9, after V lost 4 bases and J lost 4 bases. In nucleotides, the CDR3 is TGTGCCAGCAGTTATCTAAGGACAGGGAAGTACGAGCAGTACTTC. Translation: CASSYLRTGKYEQYF.

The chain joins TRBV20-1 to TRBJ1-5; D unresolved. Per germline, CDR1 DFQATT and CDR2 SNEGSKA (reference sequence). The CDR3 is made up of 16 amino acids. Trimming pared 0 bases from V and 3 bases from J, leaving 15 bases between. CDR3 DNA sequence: TGCAGTGCTAGAGATCTAGGGTTGGTGCCCAATCAGCCCCAGCATTTT. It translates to CSARDLGLVPNQPQHF.

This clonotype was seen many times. CDR3 loop: CASRRGQGIVYGYTF. The DNA for the CDR3 is TGTGCCAGCAGGCGGGGACAGGGAATCGTCTATGGCTACACCTTC. The rearrangement uses TRBV6-5 and TRBJ1-2, with 9 bases fitting TRBD1. There are 15 residues in the CDR3. Germline V CDR1 and CDR2: MNHEY, SVGAGI. With 6 bases clipped from V and 4 bases from J, the junction kept 9 bases outside the gene matches.

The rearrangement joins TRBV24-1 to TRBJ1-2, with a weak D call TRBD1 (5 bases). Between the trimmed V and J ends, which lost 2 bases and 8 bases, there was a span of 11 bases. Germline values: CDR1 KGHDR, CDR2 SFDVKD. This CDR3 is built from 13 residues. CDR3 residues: CATSDWAGNGYTF. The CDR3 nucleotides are TGTGCCACCAGTGATTGGGCAGGGAACGGCTACACCTTC.

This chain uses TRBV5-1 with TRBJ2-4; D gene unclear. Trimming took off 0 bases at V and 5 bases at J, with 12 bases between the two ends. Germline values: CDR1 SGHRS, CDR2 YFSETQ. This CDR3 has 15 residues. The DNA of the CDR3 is TGCGCCAGCAGCTTGGTTTTGGCAGAGCAAAACATTCAGTACTTC. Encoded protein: CASSLVLAEQNIQYF.

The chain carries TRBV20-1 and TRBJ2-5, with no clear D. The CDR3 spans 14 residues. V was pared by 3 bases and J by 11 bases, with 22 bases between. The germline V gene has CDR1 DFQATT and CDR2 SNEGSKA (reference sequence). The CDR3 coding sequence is TGCAGTGCTAGTATATCCTATCCCTCTGGTGAGCAGTACTTC. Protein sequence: CSASISYPSGEQYF.